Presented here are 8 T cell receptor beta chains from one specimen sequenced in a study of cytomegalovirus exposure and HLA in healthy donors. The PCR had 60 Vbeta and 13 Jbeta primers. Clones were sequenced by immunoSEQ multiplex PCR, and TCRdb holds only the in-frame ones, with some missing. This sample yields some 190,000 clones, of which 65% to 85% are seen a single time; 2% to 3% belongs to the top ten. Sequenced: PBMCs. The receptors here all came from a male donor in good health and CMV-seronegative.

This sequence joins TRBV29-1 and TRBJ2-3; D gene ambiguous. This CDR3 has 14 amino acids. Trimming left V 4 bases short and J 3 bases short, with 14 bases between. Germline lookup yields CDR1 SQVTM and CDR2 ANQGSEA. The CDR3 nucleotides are TGCAGCGTTGTGTTTCAGGTTAAAACAGATACGCAGTATTTT. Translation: CSVVFQVKTDTQYF.

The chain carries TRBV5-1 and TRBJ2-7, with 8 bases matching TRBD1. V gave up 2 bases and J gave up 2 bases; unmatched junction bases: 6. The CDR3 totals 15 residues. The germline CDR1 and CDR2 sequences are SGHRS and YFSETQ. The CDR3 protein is CASSLTGTGTYEQYF. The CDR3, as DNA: TGCGCCAGCAGCTTAACCGGGACAGGCACCTACGAGCAGTACTTC.

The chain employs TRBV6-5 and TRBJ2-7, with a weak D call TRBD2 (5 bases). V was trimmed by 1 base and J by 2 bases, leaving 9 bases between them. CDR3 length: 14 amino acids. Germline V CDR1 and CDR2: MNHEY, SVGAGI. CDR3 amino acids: CASSYFGVPYEQYF. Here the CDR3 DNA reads TGTGCCAGCAGTTACTTCGGGGTCCCCTACGAGCAGTACTTC.

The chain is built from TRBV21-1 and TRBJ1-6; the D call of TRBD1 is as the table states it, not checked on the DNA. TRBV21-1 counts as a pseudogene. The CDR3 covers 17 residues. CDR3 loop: CASSTTGPGQKNSPLHF. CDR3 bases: TGTGCCAGCAGCACGACCGGACCGGGACAGAAGAATTCACCCCTCCACTTT.

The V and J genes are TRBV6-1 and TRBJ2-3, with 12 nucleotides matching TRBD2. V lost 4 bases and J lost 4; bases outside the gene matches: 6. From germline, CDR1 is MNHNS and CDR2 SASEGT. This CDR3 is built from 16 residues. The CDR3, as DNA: TGTGCCAGCAGTGGGAGACTAGCGGGAGTGGCAGATACGCAGTATTTT. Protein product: CASSGRLAGVADTQYF.

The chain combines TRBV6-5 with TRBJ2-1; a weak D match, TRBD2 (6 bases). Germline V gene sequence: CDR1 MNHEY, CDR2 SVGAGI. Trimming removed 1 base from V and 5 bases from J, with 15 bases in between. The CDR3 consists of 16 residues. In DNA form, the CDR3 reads TGTGCCAGCAGTTACTGGAGGGCTAGCGTCCACAATGAGCAGTTCTTC. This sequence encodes CASSYWRASVHNEQFF.

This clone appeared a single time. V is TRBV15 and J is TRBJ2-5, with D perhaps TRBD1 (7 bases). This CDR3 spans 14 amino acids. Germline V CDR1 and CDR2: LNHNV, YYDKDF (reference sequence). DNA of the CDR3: TGTGCTACAAAGGGGGGACAGTTAGCAGAGACCCAGTACTTC. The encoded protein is CATKGGQLAETQYF.

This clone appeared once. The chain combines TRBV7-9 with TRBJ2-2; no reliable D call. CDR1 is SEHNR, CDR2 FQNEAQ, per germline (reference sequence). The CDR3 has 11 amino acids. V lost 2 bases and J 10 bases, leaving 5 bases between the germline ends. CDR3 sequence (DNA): TGTGCCAGCAGCTTACGTCCGGAGCTGTTTTTT. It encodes CASSLRPELFF. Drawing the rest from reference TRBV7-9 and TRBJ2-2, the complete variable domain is DTGVSQNPRHKITKRGQNVTFRCDPISEHNRLYWYRQTLGQGPEFLTYFQNEAQLEKSRLLSDRFSAERPKGSFSTLEIQRTEQGDSAMYLCASSLRPELFFGEGSRLTVL.